This T cell receptor (beta chain) was identified during a study of blood T cell repertoires in COVID-19. Study details: COVID-19 samples collected from the United States, Italy and Spain covered acute and convalescent phases. The analysed material was cDNA or gDNA that came from T cells, B-cell-depleted T cells, or PBMCs.

J was trimmed by 6 bases and V by 5 bases; bases with no gene match: 10. The CDR3 contains 14 residues. In germline, CDR1 is SGHNT, CDR2 YYREEE (reference sequence). Recruitment covered 20 to 25 US areas and drew participants whose ages spanned roughly 18 to 95 years. In the 2 weeks before study entry, exposed participants met a COVID-19 case, which was PCR-confirmed or clinician-diagnosed. TCRdb's copy holds only in-frame clones and misses some; the assay was immunoSEQ multiplex PCR. The sample contains approximately 250,000 clones, approximately 90% of which appear only once. Sequenced input: PBMCs or T cells enriched from blood (not recorded which). This chain joins TRBV5-4 and TRBJ2-7; 8 positions match TRBD2. This sequence was found in a man in his forties or fifties who had been exposed to COVID-19. CDR3 in DNA: TGTGCCAGCAGTTCTACTTGGCGGGAGGTCGAGCAGTACTTC. This codes for CASSSTWREVEQYF.